Presented here are 20 T cell receptor beta chains from one specimen sequenced in a study of control samples from healthy donors and cancer patients (TCRdb year 2020). Libraries came from the immunoSEQ multiplex PCR assay. The immuneACCESS repertoire file appears here via TCRdb, limited to in-frame rearrangements. These files lack a portion of the clones; in checked studies, under half of the deficit traces to unresolved V genes, and the cause of the others is not known. This sample holds approximately 140,000 clones; 93% were observed only once. The ten largest make up around 5.4% of the sample. The source material was blood. The receptors here all came from a man aged 18-30 years in good health.

The chain combines TRBV6-5 with TRBJ2-3; no firm D call. This CDR3 contains 13 residues. Germline values: CDR1 MNHEY, CDR2 SVGAGI. Trimming took off 0 bases at V and 2 bases at J, with 3 bases between the two ends. The CDR3 nucleotides read TGTGCCAGCAGTTACTCCCCCACAGATACGCAGTATTTT. It is translated as CASSYSPTDTQYF.

V and J are TRBV10-2 and TRBJ1-2; TRBD1 is a possible D gene (5 bases). V lost 4 bases and J 12 bases, leaving 21 bases between the germline ends. Germline V gene data show CDR1 as WSHSY and CDR2 as SAAADI. The CDR3 is 14 amino acids. The CDR3 reads CASSVGREFSYNTF. CDR3 DNA: TGCGCCAGCAGTGTTGGCAGGGAATTTAGTTATAACACCTTC.

The chain employs TRBV6-5 and TRBJ1-5, with 8 bases that match TRBD1. Germline CDR1 and CDR2: MNHEY and SVGAGI. This CDR3 is built from 14 residues. Trimming removed 8 bases from V and 3 bases from J; junction bases left unmatched: 6. The CDR3 is CASARGRVNQPQHF. CDR3 bases: TGTGCCAGCGCCAGGGGGCGGGTCAATCAGCCCCAGCATTTT.

This clone has just one count. For the CDR3, the DNA is TGTGCCAGCAGTTTTACCTACAGGCGCCGGGGGGCCAACGTCCTGACTTTC. It encodes CASSFTYRRRGANVLTF. The chain has TRBV7-9 and TRBJ2-6; weak D call: TRBD1 (5 bases). The CDR3 totals 17 residues. The V end lost 6 bases, the J end lost 4 bases, and 19 bases lay between the germline ends. Germline V gene lookup returns CDR1 SEHNR and CDR2 FQNEAQ (reference sequence).

This clone has only a few counts. The chain is built from TRBV4-2 and TRBJ1-1; no reliable D call. Germline V CDR1 and CDR2: LGHNA, YNFKEQ. Trimming pared 4 bases from V and 0 bases from J, leaving 15 bases between. This CDR3 is built from 16 residues. Here the CDR3 reads CASSPTVGSLNTEAFF. CDR3 in DNA: TGTGCCAGCAGCCCGACGGTTGGCAGCTTGAACACTGAAGCTTTCTTT.

The chain uses TRBV12-3 or TRBV12-4 and TRBJ1-4; no reliable D call. V lost 6 bases and J lost 8, with 10 bases in between. The CDR3 covers 12 residues. CDR3 sequence: CASSRPPEKLFF. As DNA, the CDR3 is TGTGCCAGCAGCCGTCCCCCAGAAAAACTGTTTTTT.

The chain combines TRBV28 with TRBJ2-3, with TRBD2 matching 9 bases. Germline loops: CDR1 MDHEN, CDR2 SYDVKM. V lost 4 bases to trimming and J lost 1 base; unmatched junction nucleotides: 12. The CDR3 covers 18 residues. In nucleotides, the CDR3 is TGTGCCAGCAGTTCCCGTAGAAGACTAGCGGCAGGCACAGATACGCAGTATTTT. Translating gives CASSSRRRLAAGTDTQYF.

The V call is TRBV2, the J call TRBJ1-1, with D unresolved. The CDR3 is made up of 13 amino acids. The V gene lost 6 bases and the J gene lost 4 bases, with 12 bases spanning the gap. Germline-derived CDR1 and CDR2 are SNHLY and FYNNEI. CDR3 bases: TGTGCCAGCAGGGTGGAAGGAACCACTGAAGCTTTCTTT. This sequence encodes CASRVEGTTEAFF.

The V and J genes are TRBV3-1 (or the pseudogene TRBV3-2) and TRBJ1-2; 10 nucleotides match TRBD1. CDR1 and CDR2 (germline): LGHDT, YNNKEL (reference sequence). The V gene end was trimmed by 4 bases and the J gene end by 4 bases; junction bases not matched to a gene: 6. This CDR3 is 15 amino acids long. CDR3 loop: CASSLGQGHIYGYTF. The CDR3 bases are TGTGCCAGCAGCCTGGGACAGGGGCATATCTATGGCTACACCTTC.

V gene TRBV5-8 combines with J gene TRBJ1-1; D unresolved. From germline, CDR1 is SGHTS and CDR2 YDEGEE. Trimming stripped 2 bases from V and 0 bases from J, with 8 bases between. The CDR3 runs 14 residues. This chain's CDR3 is CASSFLQMNTEAFF. CDR3 DNA sequence: TGTGCCAGCAGCTTCCTACAGATGAACACTGAAGCTTTCTTT. Supplemented by reference TRBV5-8 and TRBJ1-1, the full variable domain reads EAGVTQSPTHLIKTRGQQATLRCSPISGHTSVYWYQQALGLGLQFLLWYDEGEERNRGNFPPRFSGRQFPNYSSELNVNALELEDSALYLCASSFLQMNTEAFFGQGTRLTVV.

The chain is built from TRBV4-1 and TRBJ2-2; D is possibly TRBD1 (5 bases). CDR1 is MGHRA and CDR2 is YSYEKL in the germline V gene. The CDR3 has 13 residues. V was cut by 2 bases and J by 6 bases, with 7 bases left in between. CDR3 bases: TGCGCCAGCAGCCAAAGACAGTCCGGGGAGCTGTTTTTT. This codes for CASSQRQSGELFF.

The chain carries TRBV9 and TRBJ2-3; the D gene is possibly TRBD1 (5 bases). The V gene's germline CDR1 is SGDLS and CDR2 YYNGEE. The germline V and J ends were trimmed by 2 bases and 2 bases, with 12 bases remaining between them. The CDR3 runs 15 residues. The CDR3 loop is CASSVGGHNTDTQYF. The CDR3 nucleotides are TGTGCCAGCAGCGTGGGCGGACATAACACAGATACGCAGTATTTT.

Notes on this clone: The junction does not match germline at one end; this may be a read error. The chain recombines TRBV7-8 with TRBJ1-1, with unresolved D. Germline V gives CDR1 SGHVS, CDR2 FQNEAQ. The CDR3 has 16 amino acids. The CDR3 loop reads CVSGLDTYKRTGRAFF. DNA for the CDR3: TGTGTCAGCGGTTTAGACACTTATAAGCGGACGGGGAGAGCTTTCTTT. The whole variable domain, filled in from reference TRBV7-8 and TRBJ1-1, reads GAGVSQSPRYKVAKRGQDVALRCDPISGHVSLFWYQQALGQGPEFLTYFQNEAQLDKSGLPSDRFFAERPEGSVSTLKIQRTQQEDSAVYLCVSGLDTYKRTGRAFFGQGTRLTVV.

With respect to this clone: One end of the junction does not line up with germline, which may come from a read error. Distinct nucleotide sequences in the sample also encode this CDR3. This rearrangement joins TRBV7-2 to TRBJ2-1; possibly TRBD2 for D (6 bases). CDR1 SGHTA and CDR2 FQGNSA come from the germline V gene. The CDR3 loop spans 14 amino acids. The CDR3 DNA reads as TGTGCCAGCAGCTTAAGGGACTCCGTAAATGAGCAATTCTTC. Translated, it gives CASSLRDSVNEQFF.

CDR3 bases: TGTGCCACCGGGACCAGCTACAATGAGCAGTTCTTC. Translated, it gives CATGTSYNEQFF. This chain joins TRBV24-1 and TRBJ2-1; D may correspond to TRBD1 or TRBD2 (5 bases each). The CDR3 sequence is 12 residues long. Germline V CDR1 and CDR2: KGHDR, SFDVKD. V gave up 9 bases and J gave up 3 bases, with 8 bases separating them.

The chain joins TRBV3-1 (or the pseudogene TRBV3-2) to TRBJ2-6; D call uncertain. Germline CDR1 LGHDT, CDR2 YNNKEL (reference sequence). The ends were cut back, 3 bases at V and 0 bases at J, with 9 bases in the middle. This CDR3 is 16 amino acids long. The CDR3 nucleotides read TGTGCCAGCAGCCACACGGGTCGCTCTGGGGCCAACGTCCTGACTTTC. Translation gives CASSHTGRSGANVLTF.

The chain couples TRBV4-3 to TRBJ2-1, with 11 bases identical to TRBD2. The ends lost 2 bases at V and 6 bases at J; junction bases unmatched: 3. This CDR3 comprises 15 residues. Germline assignment: CDR1 LGHNA and CDR2 YSLEER. Here the CDR3 DNA reads TGCGCCAGCAGCCAAAAACTAGCGGGAGTCAATGAGCAGTTCTTC. Translated, it gives CASSQKLAGVNEQFF.

The chain employs TRBV7-2 and TRBJ2-3; 7 bases fit TRBD2. J lost 7 bases, V lost 4 bases, and 11 bases had no gene match. Per germline, CDR1 SGHTA and CDR2 FQGNSA. The CDR3 consists of 15 residues. The CDR3 DNA is TGTGCCAGCAGCTCCCAAGCGGGGTTAGGGAATACGCAGTATTTT. This translates into CASSSQAGLGNTQYF.

The V call is TRBV18, the J call TRBJ2-5; a weak D match, TRBD1 (5 bases). V was clipped by 1 base and J by 0 bases, with 9 bases between them. The CDR3 loop spans 15 amino acids. Germline values: CDR1 KGHSH, CDR2 LQKENI. The CDR3 sequence is CASSPQDRNQETQYF. CDR3 DNA: TGTGCCAGCTCACCACAAGACAGAAACCAAGAGACCCAGTACTTC.

The chain recombines TRBV5-5 with TRBJ1-5; D is ambiguous. Germline V gives CDR1 SGHKS, CDR2 YYEKEE (reference sequence). CDR3 length equals 15 residues. Trimming cost V 4 bases and J 4 bases, with 15 bases left between them. The CDR3 coding sequence is TGTGCCAGCAGCCTTGTACACACACAAAATCAGCCCCAGCATTTT. It is translated as CASSLVHTQNQPQHF.